This T cell receptor (beta chain) was recorded in a study of T cells in Graves' hyperthyroidism and ophthalmopathy. The CDR3 consists of 15 residues. Trimming took off 6 bases at V and 5 bases at J, with 21 bases between the two ends. CDR1 and CDR2 from the germline V gene are SQVTM and ANQGSEA. Subjects with ophthalmopathy showed a Clinical Activity Score no lower than 3, a NOSPECS grade no lower than 4, and a duration shorter than 3 months. Investigators excluded patients with uncontrolled infection, other autoimmune disease, pregnancy or lactation. Used for diagnoses were clinical symptoms, serum thyroxine and TRAb, thyroid ultrasound and orbital computed tomography. This clonotype was counted at least ten times. The TCR beta CDR3 regions underwent amplification using RNA transcripts as the source. Initially, a first-round RT-PCR of the TCR CDR3 employed the HTBI primer set. One entry per CDR3 protein, called by TCRdb with MiXCR from the multiplex PCR reads. Of approximately 430,000 distinct CDR3 sequences listed, about 14% are singletons.

This sequence was found in a man aged 18 to 29 with Graves' ophthalmopathy. The rearrangement uses TRBV29-1 and TRBJ2-3, with D perhaps given as TRBD1 or TRBD2 (6 bases each). The source material was blood. Here the CDR3 DNA reads TGCAGCGTCCAAGGGGGGCCTAATACTAAAGATACGCAGTATTTT. Translating gives CSVQGGPNTKDTQYF.